These T cell receptor beta chains were read from a single sample in a study of CD8+CD57+ T cells in acquired aplastic anemia. A single record per CDR3 protein comes from TCRdb applying MiXCR to the reads. The table has about 130,000 distinct CDR3 sequences, around 46% seen once; the top ten hold around 2.5%. Sequenced: sorted CD4+, CD8+, or CD8+CD57+ T cells (not recorded which) from PBMCs. The receptor set was obtained from a human donor in good health, serving as a control. Each CDR3 is given with its conserved first and last residue. The D gene is left open where the match is weak. The size field is filled for only some rows; it gives once, few, many or a size class.

DNA | CDR3 | size | V | D | J
TGTGCCAGCCTTCGTGGGGGGGCAGACGAGACCCAGTACTTC | CASLRGGADETQYF | many | TRBV6-6 | . | TRBJ2-5
TGTGCCAGCTCACCACACCCAGAGGGATTCTACGAGCAGTACTTC | CASSPHPEGFYEQYF | many | TRBV18 | . | TRBJ2-7
TGTGCCAGCAGCCCCCGGGGGGACGAGCAGTACTTC | CASSPRGDEQYF | . | TRBV2 | TRBD2 | TRBJ2-7
TGCAGTGCTGGGAAGCAGGGTAACTATGGCTACACCTTC | CSAGKQGNYGYTF | . | TRBV20-1 | . | TRBJ1-2
TGTGCCAGCAGCTTAGGAAGCAACCTGAACACTGAAGCTTTCTTT | CASSLGSNLNTEAFF | . | TRBV7-8 | . | TRBJ1-1
TGTGCCACCAGTGAAGGGCTTCGGGCACTCCTCCACTTT | CATSEGLRALLHF | few | TRBV24-1 | . | TRBJ1-6
TGTGCCAGCAGCTACCGTCCCTACGAGCAGTACTTC | CASSYRPYEQYF | . | TRBV12-3/TRBV12-4 | . | TRBJ2-7
TGTGCCAGCAGAGGTGCTGGTCTGGGGTCCTACGAGCAGTACTTC | CASRGAGLGSYEQYF | . | TRBV10-3 | . | TRBJ2-7
TGTGCCATCAGTGAGGTGGAGGGGCGCGGCTACACCTTC | CAISEVEGRGYTF | medium-sized | TRBV10-3 | . | TRBJ1-2
TGCAGTGCTAGGGTGCGGGGGGGCGTGGAGACCCAGTACTTC | CSARVRGGVETQYF | . | TRBV20-1 | TRBD2 | TRBJ2-5
TGTGCCAGCAGTTACTCTCGGGCCAGAGAGACCCAGTACTTC | CASSYSRARETQYF | . | TRBV6-5 | . | TRBJ2-5
TGCGCCAGCAGCTTGGCGCCGGACGGTTCACCCCTCCACTTT | CASSLAPDGSPLHF | . | TRBV4-3 | . | TRBJ1-6
TGTGCCAGCAGTTCCTGGACTAGCGGGGGCCACCGCACAGATACGCAGTATTTT | CASSSWTSGGHRTDTQYF | . | TRBV6-2/TRBV6-3 | TRBD2 | TRBJ2-3
TGTGCCAGCAGCTTCGGACAGGGCCCTAATTCACCCCTCCACTTT | CASSFGQGPNSPLHF | . | TRBV11-1 | TRBD1 | TRBJ1-6
TGTGCCAGTACCCAGGGGTACGATAATTCACCCCTCCACTTT | CASTQGYDNSPLHF | . | TRBV25-1 | . | TRBJ1-6
TGTGCCAGCAGAAGAGAGGGCGACACTGAAGCTTTCTTT | CASRREGDTEAFF | . | TRBV25-1 | . | TRBJ1-1
TGTGCCACCAGCAGCTCCAGCGGGACAGGAGAGTACGAGCAGTACTTC | CATSSSSGTGEYEQYF | . | TRBV15 | . | TRBJ2-7
TGTGCCAGCAGACAGAGGGGAGCCATGAACACTGAAGCTTTCTTT | CASRQRGAMNTEAFF | many | TRBV3-1 | . | TRBJ1-1
TGTGCCGCAGGCCAGGAAAAACTGTTTTTT | CAAGQEKLFF | many | TRBV6-2/TRBV6-3 | . | TRBJ1-4
TGTGCCAGCAGCGTAGTAGGGGGTGGCTACACCTTC | CASSVVGGGYTF | many | TRBV9 | . | TRBJ1-2
TGTGCCAGCAGCGGACAGACCTCCTACGAGCAGTACTTC | CASSGQTSYEQYF | . | TRBV6-7 | . | TRBJ2-7
TGTGCCATCAGCGGGGGACTAGCGGGGCGGGCAGATACGCAGTATTTT | CAISGGLAGRADTQYF | . | TRBV10-3 | TRBD2 | TRBJ2-3
TGTGCCAGCAGTCCCCGTGGAGATACAGATACGCAGTATTTT | CASSPRGDTDTQYF | . | TRBV25-1 | . | TRBJ2-3
TGTGCCAGCAGCTTAGTACAGACCACCTACGAGCAGTACTTC | CASSLVQTTYEQYF | many | TRBV7-9 | . | TRBJ2-7
TGTGCCAGCAGTGAAGCCCCGGGACAGGGCGAAGCTTTCTTT | CASSEAPGQGEAFF | many | TRBV2 | TRBD1 | TRBJ1-1
TGTGCCTGGGCCATTGGTGGGGCGAATGAGCAGTTCTTC | CAWAIGGANEQFF | many | TRBV30 | . | TRBJ2-1
TGTGCCAGCAGCCCTATAGCGGGAGAGCAGTACTTC | CASSPIAGEQYF | many | TRBV12-3/TRBV12-4 | TRBD2 | TRBJ2-7
TGTGCCTTAAGACAGGGTAATTCACCCCTCCACTTT | CALRQGNSPLHF | many | TRBV30 | TRBD1 | TRBJ1-6
TGCAGTGCTAGAGATGGTACGAGGACCCAGTACTTC | CSARDGTRTQYF | many | TRBV20-1 | . | TRBJ2-5
TGCAGTGCTAGCCCCCGGGACAGGGCGTATGGCTACACCTTC | CSASPRDRAYGYTF | many | TRBV20-1 | TRBD1 | TRBJ1-2
TGTGCCAGCAGTTTCGCCCCACAGGGAAACACCGGGGAGCTGTTTTTT | CASSFAPQGNTGELFF | many | TRBV12-3/TRBV12-4 | . | TRBJ2-2
TGCAGTGCTACGAATTACAGGGGAAGCTCCTACGAGCAGTACTTC | CSATNYRGSSYEQYF | many | TRBV20-1 | TRBD1 | TRBJ2-7
TGTGCCACCAGCAGAAGGTCCGGAAACACCATATATTTT | CATSRRSGNTIYF | few | TRBV15 | . | TRBJ1-3
TGCAGTGCTAACAGGGGGTTCGACGAAAAACTGTTTTTT | CSANRGFDEKLFF | many | TRBV20-1 | TRBD1 | TRBJ1-4
TGTGCCACCGGGTGGGAGGCGGACACCGGGGAGCTGTTTTTT | CATGWEADTGELFF | once | TRBV15 | . | TRBJ2-2